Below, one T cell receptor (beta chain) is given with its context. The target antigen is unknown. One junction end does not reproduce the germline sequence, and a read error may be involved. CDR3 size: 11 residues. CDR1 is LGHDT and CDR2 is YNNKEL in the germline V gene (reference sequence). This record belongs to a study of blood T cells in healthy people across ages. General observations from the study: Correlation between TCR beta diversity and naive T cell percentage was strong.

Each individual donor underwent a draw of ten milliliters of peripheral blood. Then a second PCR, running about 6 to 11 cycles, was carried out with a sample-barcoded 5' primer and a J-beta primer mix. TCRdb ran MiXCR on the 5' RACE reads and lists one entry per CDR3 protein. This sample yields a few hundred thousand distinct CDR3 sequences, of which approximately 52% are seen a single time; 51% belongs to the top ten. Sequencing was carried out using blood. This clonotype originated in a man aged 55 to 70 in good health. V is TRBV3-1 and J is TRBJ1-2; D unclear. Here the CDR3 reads CASSQDYGYTF. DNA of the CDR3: TGTGCCAGCAGTCAAGACTATGGCTACACCTTC. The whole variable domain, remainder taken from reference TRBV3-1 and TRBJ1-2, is DTAVSQTPKYLVTQMGNDKSIKCEQNLGHDTMYWYKQDSKKFLKIMFSYNNKELIINETVPNRFSPKSPDKAHLNLHINSLELGDSAVYFCASSQDYGYTFGSGTRLTVV.